This passage covers 5 T cell receptor beta chains from one sample sequenced in a study of blood T cell repertoires in COVID-19. Produced via immunoSEQ multiplex PCR; TCRdb's table is partial and in-frame only. The table has 200,000 to 250,000 clones, 70% to 90% seen once. Input material: peripheral blood. All receptors come from a woman in her 50s with COVID-19, enrolled during active disease.

V usage is TRBV7-2 and J usage is TRBJ2-7, with TRBD1 identical over 8 bases. Germline CDR1 and CDR2: SGHTA and FQGNSA. This CDR3 has 13 residues. After removal of 4 bases from V and 3 bases from J, the junction contained 2 bases not matched to a gene. CDR3 nucleotide sequence: TGTGCCAGCAGCTCCACAGGGGGCTACGAGCAGTACTTC. Amino acids: CASSSTGGYEQYF.

CDR3 nucleotide sequence: TGTGCCAGCAGCTTTTCCAGGCCGCGAACCGGGGAGCTGTTTTTT. Protein product: CASSFSRPRTGELFF. The chain is built from TRBV7-9 and TRBJ2-2; D gene ambiguous. Germline CDR1 and CDR2: SEHNR and FQNEAQ (reference sequence). The CDR3 is 15 amino acids. Trimming stripped 3 bases from V and 5 bases from J, with 13 bases between.

The V and J genes are TRBV7-8 and TRBJ1-1; 7 nucleotides line up with TRBD1. J lost 3 bases, V lost 5 bases, and 3 bases had no gene match. The CDR3 spans 13 residues. Germline-derived CDR1 and CDR2 are SGHVS and FQNEAQ. CDR3 protein: CASSLQGDTEAFF. CDR3 DNA sequence: TGTGCCAGCAGCCTTCAGGGGGACACTGAAGCTTTCTTT.

The chain couples TRBV6-5 to TRBJ1-4, with 12 bases aligning to TRBD1. The CDR3 is made up of 15 amino acids. Germline V CDR1 and CDR2: MNHEY, SVGAGI. V lost 6 bases and J lost 8; bases outside the gene matches: 7. The CDR3 bases are TGTGCCAGCAGCGGGACAGGGGGCGCGGAGGAAAAACTGTTTTTT. It yields the protein CASSGTGGAEEKLFF.

This chain links TRBV10-1 with TRBJ1-2, with 8 bases aligning to TRBD1. CDR1 is WNHNN and CDR2 is SYGVQD in the germline V gene (reference sequence). This CDR3 region has 15 residues. The V and J ends lost 6 bases and 7 bases, in that order; junction bases with no gene match: 13. Here the CDR3 reads CASRHDRGGECGYTF. In nucleotides, the CDR3 is TGCGCCAGCAGACACGACAGGGGCGGAGAGTGTGGCTACACCTTC.